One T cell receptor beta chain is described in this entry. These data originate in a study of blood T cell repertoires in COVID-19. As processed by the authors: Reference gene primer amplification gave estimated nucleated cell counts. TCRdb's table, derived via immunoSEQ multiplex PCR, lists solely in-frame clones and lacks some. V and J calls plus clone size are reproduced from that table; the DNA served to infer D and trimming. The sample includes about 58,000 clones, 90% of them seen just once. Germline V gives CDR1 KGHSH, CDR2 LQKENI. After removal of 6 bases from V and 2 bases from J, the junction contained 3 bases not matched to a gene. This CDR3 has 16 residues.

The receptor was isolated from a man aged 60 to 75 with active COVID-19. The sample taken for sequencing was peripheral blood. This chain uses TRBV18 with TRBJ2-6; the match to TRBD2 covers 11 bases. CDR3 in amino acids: CASSHSGGAGANVLTF. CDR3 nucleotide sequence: TGTGCCAGCTCCCATAGCGGGGGGGCTGGGGCCAACGTCCTGACTTTC. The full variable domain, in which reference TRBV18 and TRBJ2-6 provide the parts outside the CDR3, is NAGVMQNPRHLVRRRGQEARLRCSPMKGHSHVYWYRQLPEEGLKFMVYLQKENIIDESGMPKERFSAEFPKEGPSILRIQQVVRGDSAAYFCASSHSGGAGANVLTFGAGSRLTVL.